This T cell receptor (beta chain) was captured in a study of human T cells and chemical hapten exposure. Study-level background: Mostly female, the patients presented with alopecia areata, totalis or universalis. The variation in per-sample TCR yields arose mainly from small differences in pooled library volumes.

The germline CDR1 and CDR2 sequences are MNHEY and SVGAGI. V lost 5 bases and J lost 7; bases outside the gene matches: 14. The CDR3 loop spans 17 amino acids. Time point reported: pre-sensitization, week 0. Treatment specified: therapeutic diphenylcyclopropenone sensitization with weekly scalp DPC. TCRdb used MiXCR to reprocess the RACE reads, holding one entry per CDR3 protein. The sample has around 300,000 distinct CDR3 sequences; 5.5% are singletons. Study-level results: Healthy people's immune response may differ from that of the donors, who had alopecia.

This clonotype showed up many times. Its antigen remains unidentified. Sequencing used whole blood, obtained in connection with sensitization to the hapten diphenylcyclopropenone (DPC). This sequence joins TRBV6-5 and TRBJ1-4; TRBD1 agrees at 9 bases. The TCR sequence derives from a woman aged 18 to 35 with alopecia areata. Some clones in this sample may be carry-over from other donors' samples. The CDR3, as DNA: TGTGCCAGCAGTAAAACCCGGACAGGGGCCGGGGGTGAAAAACTGTTTTTT. Amino acid sequence: CASSKTRTGAGGEKLFF.